Shown below are 8 T cell receptor beta chains from a single sample sequenced in a study of blood T cell repertoires in COVID-19. Clones were sequenced by immunoSEQ multiplex PCR, and TCRdb holds only the in-frame ones, with some missing. The top ten clones hold about 1.5% of a sample with 130,000 or so clones, 88% of them seen once. Sequencing input: peripheral blood. These receptor sequences come from an older woman with acute or convalescent COVID-19.

The genes are TRBV27 and TRBJ2-5; D possibly corresponds to TRBD2 (7 bases). V lost 6 bases to trimming and J lost 3 bases, with 23 bases between them. The germline gives CDR1 MNHEY, CDR2 SMNVEV (reference sequence). The CDR3 is 17 residues long. The CDR3 bases are TGTGCCAGCAGCTCGGGCGGGGGCCGATTACACAAAGAGACCCAGTACTTC. This encodes CASSSGGGRLHKETQYF.

The V and J genes are TRBV19 and TRBJ2-2; 10 bases are shared with TRBD2. Unmatched junction bases numbered 5, after V lost 4 bases and J lost 0 bases. This CDR3 has 17 residues. Germline V gene data show CDR1 as LNHDA and CDR2 as SQIVND (reference sequence). As DNA, the CDR3 is TGTGCCAGTAGTAAGGAGCGGGGGGGTACGAACACCGGGGAGCTGTTTTTT. It is translated as CASSKERGGTNTGELFF.

V gene TRBV11-2 combines with J gene TRBJ1-2; D is unclear. CDR1 and CDR2 from the germline V gene are SGHAT and FQNNGV. The CDR3 spans 14 residues. The V and J ends lost 1 base and 4 bases respectively, with 10 bases between them. CDR3 nucleotide sequence: TGTGCCAGCAGCTTAGCTTTGCAGGTCTATGGCTACACCTTC. It translates to CASSLALQVYGYTF.

The chain uses TRBV28 and TRBJ2-3, with TRBD1 identical over 7 bases. CDR3 length: 13 residues. The ends lost 6 bases at V and 3 bases at J; junction bases unmatched: 3. Looked up from germline, CDR1 is MDHEN and CDR2 is SYDVKM. CDR3 residues: CASRPTGTDTQYF. DNA of the CDR3: TGTGCCAGCAGACCGACAGGGACAGATACGCAGTATTTT.

The chain combines TRBV9 with TRBJ2-2, with D unclear. The CDR3 totals 13 residues. V shed 4 bases and J shed 3 bases, with 7 bases lying between them. CDR1 is SGDLS, CDR2 YYNGEE, per germline. The CDR3 DNA reads as TGTGCCAGCAGCCCTCGGGACACCGGGGAGCTGTTTTTT. The encoded protein is CASSPRDTGELFF.

About this clone: Distinct nucleotide sequences in the sample also encode this CDR3. The CDR3 DNA reads as TGTGCCAGCAGTTTGCGTCCGAACACTGAAGCTTTCTTT. Protein: CASSLRPNTEAFF. The chain recombines TRBV12-3 or TRBV12-4 with TRBJ1-1; no clear D. V was cut by 3 bases and J by 1 base, with 6 bases left in between. The length of the CDR3 is 13 residues.

This chain links TRBV6-5 with TRBJ2-7; 7 nucleotides agree with TRBD1. This CDR3 has 13 amino acids. Trimming at V came to 6 bases and at J to 3 bases, leaving 5 bases not matched to a gene. The germline V gene has CDR1 MNHEY and CDR2 SVGAGI. CDR3 nucleotides: TGTGCCAGCAGGTATACAGGGGACTACGAGCAGTACTTC. Its translation is CASRYTGDYEQYF.

The rearrangement links TRBV7-2 to TRBJ2-7; a weak D match, TRBD1 (5 bases). This CDR3 is built from 16 residues. V lost 5 bases, J lost 6 bases, and 23 bases lay in between. Germline CDR1 is SGHTA and CDR2 is FQGNSA. The CDR3, as DNA: TGTGCCAGCAGCCCCAGCTATACATCAGGGCTCTCCGAGCAGTACTTC. It encodes CASSPSYTSGLSEQYF.